The rows below give T cell receptor beta chains drawn from one sample of a study of cytomegalovirus exposure and HLA in healthy donors. The protocol was immunoSEQ multiplex PCR, while the TCRdb copy is restricted to in-frame clones and leaves out a portion. This table holds about 140,000 clones, about four fifths found once. Material for sequencing was PBMCs. All receptors come from a male donor in good health and CMV-seronegative. CDR3s include the opening cysteine and the closing phenylalanine or tryptophan. A D gene is named only where the DNA matches it firmly. A clone size is listed for some rows: how often the clone was seen (once, few, many), or a class if it is expanded.

D gene,clone size,V gene,J gene,CDR3 protein,CDR3 DNA
TRBD1,.,TRBV6-5,TRBJ2-7,CASSRPGQAQGEQYF,TGTGCCAGCAGTAGACCCGGACAGGCACAAGGCGAGCAGTACTTC
TRBD2,.,TRBV10-3,TRBJ2-7,CAISEWRGGTYEQYF,TGTGCCATCAGTGAGTGGAGGGGAGGGACCTACGAGCAGTACTTC
TRBD1,.,TRBV27,TRBJ1-2,CASSPGTGGPIRNGYTF,TGTGCCAGCAGTCCTGGGACAGGAGGGCCCATTAGGAACGGCTACACCTTC
.,.,TRBV27,TRBJ1-4,CASSRWGGAGNEKLFF,TGTGCCAGCAGTAGGTGGGGGGGCGCAGGGAATGAAAAACTGTTTTTT
.,.,TRBV6-5,TRBJ2-7,CASSWRDGASYEQYF,TGTGCCAGCAGTTGGCGGGACGGTGCCTCCTACGAGCAGTACTTC
TRBD1,few,TRBV7-2,TRBJ2-7,CASSFIGAQGSYEQYF,TGTGCCAGCAGCTTTATAGGGGCACAGGGGAGCTACGAGCAGTACTTC
.,few,TRBV6-1,TRBJ1-1,CASIQTLSNTEAFF,TGTGCCAGCATTCAAACTCTCTCGAACACTGAAGCTTTCTTT
TRBD1,.,TRBV19,TRBJ2-4,CASSLPGTGIAQYF,TGTGCCAGTAGTCTTCCCGGGACAGGAATCGCTCAGTACTTC
TRBD1,.,TRBV5-6,TRBJ2-3,CASSATGADTQYF,TGTGCCAGCAGCGCCACAGGGGCAGATACGCAGTATTTT
.,few,TRBV5-5,TRBJ2-3,CASSSPGSADTQYF,TGTGCCAGCAGCTCCCCGGGGTCGGCAGATACGCAGTATTTT
.,.,TRBV11-2,TRBJ1-3,CASSFGGVGNTIYF,TGTGCCAGCAGCTTCGGGGGGGTCGGAAACACCATATATTTT
.,.,TRBV10-3,TRBJ2-7,CAIKDRDEQYF,TGTGCCATCAAGGACAGAGACGAGCAGTACTTC
.,.,TRBV27,TRBJ2-2,CASRLGDRETGELFF,TGTGCCAGCAGGCTAGGGGATAGGGAAACCGGGGAGCTGTTTTTT
.,few,TRBV7-9,TRBJ1-6,CASSSVGGDNSPLHF,TGTGCCAGCAGCTCTGTAGGGGGAGATAATTCACCCCTCCACTTT
.,few,TRBV7-8,TRBJ2-7,CASSSTSGTSPYF,TGTGCCAGCAGCTCCACCTCCGGGACAAGTCCGTACTTC
.,once,TRBV2,TRBJ2-7,CASSEEGATYEQYF,TGTGCCAGCAGTGAGGAGGGGGCCACCTACGAGCAGTACTTC
.,.,TRBV9,TRBJ2-1,CASSVARENEQFF,TGTGCCAGCAGCGTAGCCAGGGAAAATGAGCAGTTCTTC
TRBD2,.,TRBV19,TRBJ2-7,CASSIGGLAYEQYF,TGTGCCAGTAGCATCGGGGGACTAGCCTACGAGCAGTACTTC
TRBD2,.,TRBV7-2,TRBJ2-1,CASSPIAGDYYNEQFF,TGTGCCAGCAGCCCTATAGCGGGGGATTACTACAATGAGCAGTTCTTC
TRBD2,.,TRBV11-2,TRBJ2-7,CASSVVSGSSYEQYF,TGTGCCAGCAGCGTGGTTAGCGGGAGCTCCTACGAGCAGTACTTC
TRBD1,.,TRBV7-3,TRBJ2-2,CASSNTGANTGELFF,TGTGCCAGCAGCAACACAGGGGCCAACACCGGGGAGCTGTTTTTT
TRBD1,.,TRBV14,TRBJ2-5,CASSQAGTGMFETQYF,TGTGCCAGCAGCCAAGCAGGGACAGGGATGTTCGAGACCCAGTACTTC
TRBD2,.,TRBV5-1,TRBJ2-7,CASSLLGGGNDEQYF,TGCGCCAGCAGCTTGTTGGGGGGGGGTAACGACGAGCAGTACTTC
.,.,TRBV6-1,TRBJ2-4,CASTEGPRYIQYF,TGTGCCAGCACGGAGGGCCCTCGGTACATTCAGTACTTC
.,.,TRBV14,TRBJ1-2,CASSLADGIYGYTF,TGTGCCAGCAGCCTGGCGGACGGGATCTATGGCTACACCTTC
TRBD1,few,TRBV30,TRBJ2-7,CAWGAGTGDIRGYEQYF,TGTGCCTGGGGGGCCGGGACAGGGGACATCCGTGGGTACGAGCAGTACTTC
TRBD2,.,TRBV10-3,TRBJ2-1,CATSTERGARNEQFF,TGTGCCACCTCGACCGAGCGGGGGGCCCGGAATGAGCAGTTCTTC
TRBD1,.,TRBV19,TRBJ1-2,CASTPDRIDYGYTF,TGTGCCAGTACCCCGGACAGGATCGACTATGGCTACACCTTC